The sequence of this TCR beta chain was determined in a study of T-cell reconstitution after alpha-beta-depleted transplantation in children. This CDR3 has 17 amino acids. The germline CDR1 and CDR2 sequences are SEHNR and FQNEAQ (reference sequence). V shed 1 base, J shed 1 base, and the junction held 7 bases outside the gene matches. The authors prepared the TCRbeta library with unique molecular identifiers. TCRdb recomputed calls from the PCR reads with MiXCR, one row per CDR3 protein. The sample lists around 600,000 distinct CDR3 sequences; roughly 15% were seen once. The sample here was PBMCs from the stem cell graft donor, taken from the stem cell graft. The source of this sequence is a human donor who donated a stem cell graft to a child with acute myeloid leukemia. The chain joins TRBV7-9 to TRBJ2-5, with 9 bases matching TRBD2. The CDR3 region has the DNA TGTGCCAGCAGCTTAGGAGTGAGCGGGGGGCCCCAAGAGACCCAGTACTTC. This encodes CASSLGVSGGPQETQYF.